Following are 29 T cell receptor beta chains from one sample sequenced in a study of blood T cell repertoires in COVID-19. Profiled with immunoSEQ multiplex PCR; TCRdb holds only in-frame clones, not every one. The profile covers 100,000 or so clones, with around 80% appearing a single time and around a fifth taken by the ten largest. Sequencing input: peripheral blood. The receptor source for this set is a man in his sixties or seventies with active or convalescent COVID-19.

This clone has just a few counts. The chain joins TRBV9 to TRBJ2-5, with 9 bases fitting TRBD1. The V segment lost 3 bases and the J segment 3 bases; nucleotides outside the gene matches: 3. Germline-derived CDR1 and CDR2 are SGDLS and YYNGEE. The CDR3 contains 14 residues. CDR3 sequence reads: CASSAGTGKETQYF. DNA of the CDR3: TGTGCCAGCAGCGCCGGGACAGGGAAAGAGACCCAGTACTTC.

At least ten counts were recorded for this clone. This CDR3 reads CASSVRDRDNSPLHF. The CDR3 DNA is TGTGCCAGCAGTGTCCGGGACAGGGACAATTCACCCCTCCACTTT. The chain employs TRBV2 and TRBJ1-6; 9 bases match TRBD1. Germline CDR1 reads SNHLY; CDR2 reads FYNNEI. J lost 7 bases, V lost 4 bases, and 5 bases had no gene match. There are 15 residues in the CDR3.

The rearrangement links TRBV27 to TRBJ2-7; 8 bases align to TRBD2. CDR1 MNHEY and CDR2 SMNVEV come from the germline V gene (reference sequence). J lost 0 bases, V lost 3 bases, and 1 base had no gene match. This CDR3 is 14 amino acids long. The CDR3 here is CASSLSGSSYEQYF. DNA of the CDR3: TGTGCCAGCAGTTTGAGCGGGAGCTCCTACGAGCAGTACTTC.

CDR3 nucleotide sequence: TGTGCCAGCAGTGAAGCGCGAGGGAGCTCCTACAATGAGCAGTTCTTC. This encodes CASSEARGSSYNEQFF. The chain links TRBV6-1 to TRBJ2-1; perhaps TRBD2 as D (5 bases). The CDR3 runs 16 residues. V lost 0 bases to trimming and J lost 0 bases, with 9 bases between them. Per germline, CDR1 MNHNS and CDR2 SASEGT.

The rearrangement joins TRBV10-3 to TRBJ1-4; D perhaps matches TRBD1 (6 bases). Looked up from germline, CDR1 is ENHRY and CDR2 is SYGVKD. This CDR3 region has 15 residues. V gave up 5 bases and J gave up 4 bases, with 14 bases separating them. The CDR3 bases are TGTGCCATCAGTCAGCAGGGGCCGAGTAATGAAAAACTGTTTTTT. The encoded protein is CAISQQGPSNEKLFF.

The chain links TRBV6-1 to TRBJ1-1, with 8 bases fitting TRBD1. With 5 bases clipped from V and 5 bases from J, the junction kept 10 bases outside the gene matches. This CDR3 has 15 residues. The germline V gene encodes CDR1 MNHNS and CDR2 SASEGT. CDR3 in DNA: TGTGCCAGCAGTTCCGTCGACAGGGGTGTTACTGAAGCTTTCTTT. It translates to CASSSVDRGVTEAFF.

This clone has just a few counts. The chain links TRBV2 to TRBJ1-3; TRBD1 matches at 9 bases. J gave up 8 bases and V 6 bases, and 11 bases lay outside the gene matches. Germline V gene sequence: CDR1 SNHLY, CDR2 FYNNEI. This CDR3 comprises 15 residues. This chain's CDR3 is CASRPQGQGLDTIYF. CDR3 bases: TGTGCCAGCAGACCCCAGGGACAGGGTTTGGACACCATATATTTT.

The chain is built from TRBV9 and TRBJ2-7; tentative D call: TRBD1 (5 bases). Looked up from germline, CDR1 is SGDLS and CDR2 is YYNGEE. The CDR3 has 12 amino acids. V was cut by 0 bases and J by 4 bases, with 5 bases left in between. The CDR3 sequence is CASSVEGYEQYF. CDR3 DNA sequence: TGTGCCAGCAGCGTAGAGGGGTACGAGCAGTACTTC.

This clone was seen repeatedly, ten times or more. The V call is TRBV27, the J call TRBJ1-1; 7 nucleotides agree with TRBD1. Trimming removed 11 bases from V and 4 bases from J; junction bases left unmatched: 13. The CDR3 consists of 14 residues. The germline V gene has CDR1 MNHEY and CDR2 SMNVEV (reference sequence). CDR3 DNA sequence: TGTGCCGCCCCGCTCGGACAGGAGAGCACTGAAGCTTTCTTT. Its protein is CAAPLGQESTEAFF.

CDR3 nucleotides: TGTGCCAGCAGCCCCATCGAGGGCGGGGTGGATACGCAGTATTTT. Amino acids: CASSPIEGGVDTQYF. The chain recombines TRBV6-5 with TRBJ2-3; D is possibly TRBD2 (6 bases). Germline V gives CDR1 MNHEY, CDR2 SVGAGI. Trimming cost V 6 bases and J 6 bases, with 19 bases left between them. CDR3 length: 15 residues.

The chain couples TRBV18 to TRBJ1-1; 8 bases are a match to TRBD1. CDR3 length equals 16 residues. The V gene end was trimmed by 6 bases and the J gene end by 0 bases; junction bases not matched to a gene: 9. Germline loops: CDR1 KGHSH, CDR2 LQKENI. In DNA form, the CDR3 reads TGTGCCAGCTCCCTCAACAGGGGGATGATGAACACTGAAGCTTTCTTT. This gives the protein CASSLNRGMMNTEAFF.

This clone turned up a few times. The CDR3 protein is CASTERSGYGGELFF. The CDR3 DNA reads as TGTGCCAGCACTGAGCGGAGTGGGTATGGTGGGGAGCTGTTTTTT. The V and J genes are TRBV2 and TRBJ2-2, with D possibly TRBD2 on 5 matching bases. Per germline, CDR1 SNHLY and CDR2 FYNNEI. The CDR3 has 15 residues. The V gene lost 7 bases and the J gene lost 8 bases, with 20 bases spanning the gap.

The V and J genes are TRBV11-2 and TRBJ2-7; the match to TRBD2 covers 7 bases. Germline V CDR1 and CDR2: SGHAT, FQNNGV. J gave up 0 bases and V 7 bases, and 6 bases lay outside the gene matches. This CDR3 is 14 amino acids long. The CDR3 nucleotides read TGTGCCAGCACCCAGCGGGGAAGCTCCTACGAGCAGTACTTC. Protein product: CASTQRGSSYEQYF.

J is TRBJ1-4 and V is TRBV5-1, with D possibly being TRBD1 (5 bases). CDR1 and CDR2 (germline): SGHRS, YFSETQ. V was clipped by 4 bases and J by 1 base, with 8 bases between them. The CDR3 sequence is 14 residues long. Here the CDR3 reads CASSPQGTNEKLFF. CDR3 in DNA: TGCGCCAGCAGCCCCCAGGGAACTAATGAAAAACTGTTTTTT.

The V and J genes are TRBV5-6 and TRBJ2-7; TRBD2 matches at 7 bases. The CDR3 covers 14 residues. Germline V gives CDR1 SGHDT, CDR2 YYEEEE. V lost 0 bases, J lost 5 bases, and 5 bases stayed unmatched. The CDR3 coding sequence is TGTGCCAGCAGCTTGGCACTAGCGACCAACGAGCAGTACTTC. It specifies CASSLALATNEQYF.

The chain links TRBV28 to TRBJ2-2, with 9 bases matching TRBD1. The V and J ends lost 5 bases and 8 bases, in that order; junction bases with no gene match: 6. Germline V gene lookup returns CDR1 MDHEN and CDR2 SYDVKM. The length of the CDR3 is 14 residues. The DNA for the CDR3 is TGTGCCAGCAGTACCGGGACAGGGAGGGGGGAGCTGTTTTTT. Translated: CASSTGTGRGELFF.

The rearrangement uses TRBV5-3 and TRBJ1-3, with a tentative D call TRBD1 (5 bases). TRBV5-3 is annotated as an ORF whose role is uncertain. V lost 3 bases and J lost 0, with 16 bases in between. This CDR3 is 17 amino acids long. In DNA, the CDR3 is TGTGCCAGAAGCTGGCGGCCGGGGGTGAGCTCTGGAAACACCATATATTTT. The encoded protein is CARSWRPGVSSGNTIYF.

The chain recombines TRBV7-3 with TRBJ2-2; 9 bases align to TRBD2. Germline lookup yields CDR1 SGHTA and CDR2 FQGTGA. The ends lost 5 bases at V and 3 bases at J; junction bases unmatched: 7. CDR3 size: 16 residues. The DNA for the CDR3 is TGTGCCAGCAGCCCCAATAGCGGGAGATACACCGGGGAGCTGTTTTTT. It encodes CASSPNSGRYTGELFF.

The chain joins TRBV5-1 to TRBJ1-1; tentative D call: TRBD1 (5 bases). Trimming left V 4 bases short and J 2 bases short, with 12 bases between. CDR1 is SGHRS, CDR2 YFSETQ, per germline. There are 14 residues in the CDR3. CDR3 coding DNA: TGCGCCAGCAGCGGGAGGGGCCTAAACACTGAAGCTTTCTTT. Its protein is CASSGRGLNTEAFF.

The V gene is TRBV10-3, the J gene TRBJ1-2; TRBD1 agrees at 7 bases. The CDR3 has 13 residues. The germline gives CDR1 ENHRY, CDR2 SYGVKD. Unmatched junction bases numbered 9, after V lost 7 bases and J lost 7 bases. In DNA, the CDR3 is TGTGCCATCACCGTAGACAGGGACTCTGGCTACACCTTC. This sequence encodes CAITVDRDSGYTF.

This clone was seen a single time. The chain has TRBV11-2 and TRBJ1-2; D may be TRBD1 (6 bases). The germline V gene encodes CDR1 SGHAT and CDR2 FQNNGV. The V end lost 5 bases, the J end lost 6 bases, and 16 bases lay between the germline ends. The length of the CDR3 is 14 residues. The CDR3 nucleotides read TGTGCCAGCAGCCGTCTGGGCAGGGGCGATGGCTACACCTTC. Amino acid sequence: CASSRLGRGDGYTF.

The chain couples TRBV7-2 to TRBJ1-2; 7 bases fit TRBD1. The CDR3 length is 15 residues. In germline, CDR1 is SGHTA, CDR2 FQGNSA. The V gene end was trimmed by 5 bases and the J gene end by 0 bases; junction bases not matched to a gene: 6. The CDR3 DNA follows: TGTGCCAGCAGCCCCCGGACAGGCTCTAACTATGGCTACACCTTC. Protein sequence: CASSPRTGSNYGYTF. Full variable domain (remainder filled in from reference TRBV7-2 and TRBJ1-2): GAGVSQSPSNKVTEKGKDVELRCDPISGHTALYWYRQSLGQGLEFLIYFQGNSAPDKSGLPSDRFSAERTGGSVSTLTIQRTQQEDSAVYLCASSPRTGSNYGYTFGSGTRLTVV.

This clone is a singleton in its sample. The chain couples TRBV5-1 to TRBJ2-3; 9 bases agree with TRBD1. Germline values: CDR1 SGHRS, CDR2 YFSETQ. With V trimmed by 4 bases and J by 1 base, 10 bases remained unmatched. The CDR3 extends over 17 amino acids. CDR3 bases: TGCGCCAGCAGCCCAACTCTAAGACAGGGGGGCACAGATACGCAGTATTTT. Protein: CASSPTLRQGGTDTQYF.

The V gene is TRBV18, the J gene TRBJ2-7, with a weak D call TRBD1 (5 bases). The CDR3 is made up of 14 amino acids. V lost 5 bases to trimming and J lost 0 bases, with 11 bases between them. The germline V gene has CDR1 KGHSH and CDR2 LQKENI. The CDR3 here is CASSVSGFSYEQYF. The CDR3 coding sequence is TGTGCCAGCTCAGTATCAGGGTTCTCCTACGAGCAGTACTTC. The complete variable domain, with remaining parts taken from reference TRBV18 and TRBJ2-7, reads NAGVMQNPRHLVRRRGQEARLRCSPMKGHSHVYWYRQLPEEGLKFMVYLQKENIIDESGMPKERFSAEFPKEGPSILRIQQVVRGDSAAYFCASSVSGFSYEQYFGPGTRLTVT.

The chain employs TRBV19 and TRBJ1-5; D is uncertain. V gave up 5 bases and J gave up 6 bases, with 8 bases separating them. The germline V gene has CDR1 LNHDA and CDR2 SQIVND (reference sequence). This CDR3 region has 12 residues. The CDR3 DNA is TGTGCCAGTAGTCCCGGGTTTCAGCCCCAGCATTTT. It yields the protein CASSPGFQPQHF.

The V call is TRBV6-6, the J call TRBJ1-4; D is undetermined. The V end lost 0 bases, the J end lost 7 bases, and 3 bases lay between the germline ends. Germline V lookup: CDR1 MNHNY, CDR2 SVGAGI (reference sequence). The CDR3 covers 12 residues. CDR3 in DNA: TGTGCCAGCAGTTACTCGAGTGAAAAACTGTTTTTT. It yields the protein CASSYSSEKLFF.

The chain joins TRBV28 to TRBJ2-5, with a possible D match to TRBD1 (6 bases). The germline V gene encodes CDR1 MDHEN and CDR2 SYDVKM. Between the trimmed V and J ends, which lost 7 bases and 5 bases, there was a span of 17 bases. This CDR3 region has 14 residues. This CDR3 reads CASMRGSASETQYF. CDR3 sequence (DNA): TGTGCCAGCATGAGGGGGAGTGCGAGTGAGACCCAGTACTTC.

The V call is TRBV27, the J call TRBJ2-5, with 10 nucleotides matching TRBD2. This CDR3 is built from 14 residues. Germline CDR1 and CDR2: MNHEY and SMNVEV (reference sequence). Losses at the gene ends were 7 bases for V and 3 bases for J; bases not matched to a gene: 5. Here the CDR3 reads CASTYTSGEETQYF. The CDR3 nucleotides are TGTGCCAGCACCTATACTAGCGGGGAAGAGACCCAGTACTTC.

The genes are TRBV7-3 and TRBJ1-2; TRBD1 agrees at 8 bases. Germline V CDR1 and CDR2: SGHTA, FQGTGA. After removal of 3 bases from V and 3 bases from J, the junction contained 6 bases not matched to a gene. The CDR3 runs 15 residues. CDR3 nucleotide sequence: TGTGCCAGCAGCTTCGCCCCGGGACAGGACTATGGCTACACCTTC. This sequence encodes CASSFAPGQDYGYTF. Complete variable domain (other parts from reference TRBV7-3 and TRBJ1-2): GAGVSQTPSNKVTEKGKYVELRCDPISGHTALYWYRQSLGQGPEFLIYFQGTGAADDSGLPNDRFFAVRPEGSVSTLKIQRTERGDSAVYLCASSFAPGQDYGYTFGSGTRLTVV.